This T cell receptor (beta chain) came from a study of technical replicates of blood from several donors. The count of this clone is one. From germline, CDR1 is SGDLS and CDR2 YYNGEE. This CDR3 comprises 13 residues. Trimming removed 7 bases from V and 5 bases from J, with 16 bases in between. Profiling relied on immunoSEQ multiplex PCR, and the TCRdb table lists in-frame clones only, not all of them. There are under 85,000 clones in the sample; 93% occur only once, and 0.2% to 0.25% lies in the top ten. Sequenced input: T cells isolated from PBMCs. The sequence was obtained from a human donor in good health. V and J are TRBV9 and TRBJ2-7, with D perhaps matching TRBD2 (6 bases). The CDR3 protein is CASPTTSFHEQYF. CDR3 bases: TGTGCCAGCCCTACTACTAGCTTCCACGAGCAGTACTTC.